This T cell receptor beta chain was recovered during a study of T cells in Graves' hyperthyroidism and ophthalmopathy. Amplification of TCR beta CDR3 regions used RNA as the template. During a first-round RT-PCR of the TCR CDR3, the HTBI primer set was used. TCRdb itself ran the multiplex PCR reads through MiXCR, one entry per CDR3 protein. The table lists under 30,000 distinct CDR3 sequences, about half of them singletons. CDR3 length equals 15 residues. V lost 0 bases to trimming and J lost 10 bases; unmatched junction nucleotides: 10. From germline, CDR1 is DFQATT and CDR2 SNEGSKA (reference sequence). Exclusion of patients followed from uncontrolled infection, other autoimmune disease, pregnancy or lactation. Progressors' blood was drawn at hyperthyroidism diagnosis, before ophthalmopathy symptoms.

The sequenced sample was blood. This receptor was obtained from a woman between 40 and 55 years old with Graves' hyperthyroidism that later progressed to Graves' ophthalmopathy. The chain is built from TRBV20-1 and TRBJ2-1; 9 bases agree with TRBD2. The CDR3, as DNA: TGCAGTGCTAGAGATCGGGTAGCGGGAGTTGGGGAGCAGTTCTTC. Translation: CSARDRVAGVGEQFF.